Here is one T cell receptor beta chain with its context. This entry comes from a study of control samples from healthy donors and cancer patients. The CDR3 consists of 14 residues. V was cut by 4 bases and J by 0 bases, with 7 bases left in between. CDR1 LNHDA and CDR2 SQIVND come from the germline V gene (reference sequence). Profiled with immunoSEQ multiplex PCR; TCRdb holds only in-frame clones, not every one. The table has about 73,000 clones, roughly 90% seen once; the top ten hold about 4.2%. This TCR came from a woman aged 50 to 60 in good health. The source material was blood. V and J are TRBV19 and TRBJ2-1; possible D gene TRBD2, 5 bases. As DNA, the CDR3 is TGTGCCAGTAGTACCGGGAACTCCTACAATGAGCAGTTCTTC. It codes for CASSTGNSYNEQFF.